This T cell receptor beta chain is from a study of long-term antiretroviral therapy in people with HIV. Version v3.0 of the immunoSEQ assay was performed at survey level. TCRdb's copy holds only in-frame clones and misses some; the assay was immunoSEQ multiplex PCR. The table has fewer than 40,000 clones, 79% seen once. Each HIV-infected participant was given treatment in the United States. Trimming removed 4 bases from V and 8 bases from J; junction bases left unmatched: 4. The CDR3 is 15 amino acids. Germline CDR1 SNHLY, CDR2 FYNNEI. General observations from the study: With ART, diversity went up but was still lower than in transplant donor controls.

On this clone itself: Its specificity is not known.

This TCR was sampled from a man between 18 and 35 years old with HIV. The sample consisted of unsorted PBMCs, taken 1.9 years after starting antiretroviral therapy. The chain is built from TRBV2 and TRBJ2-1; TRBD2 matches at 14 bases. CDR3 nucleotides: TGTGCCAGCAGTGGACTAGCGGGGGGGATCGATGAGCAGTTCTTC. Translated: CASSGLAGGIDEQFF.